This section outlines one T cell receptor beta chain sequence together with its context. Its specificity is not known. The table came from immunoSEQ multiplex PCR; TCRdb's copy has only in-frame clones and leaves some out. The sample carries 140,000 to 150,000 clones, 85% to 95% recorded once. This specimen belongs to a study of T cell responses to AZD1222 COVID-19 vaccine. Study results and caveats: Donors in the cohort were predominantly white British and more often female, and clonal diversity was possibly underestimated. Two AZD1222 doses significantly raised spike-specific TCR breadth and depth over controls. CD4 TCRs linked to vaccination spanned spike, dominating at 160-218 and 743-854. Nearly half of the spike-specific TCRs reportedly recognize variant regions that carry no mutations.

The length of the CDR3 is 12 residues. Germline V gene lookup returns CDR1 SQVTM and CDR2 ANQGSEA. V lost 7 bases and J lost 7, with 14 bases in between. The V and J genes are TRBV29-1 and TRBJ2-1; D is possibly TRBD1 (6 bases). The receptor was isolated from an adult who had recovered from COVID-19. The sample here was peripheral blood, taken after recovery from COVID-19. For the CDR3, the DNA is TGCAGCGCCTACAACAGGGTAAATGAGCAGTTCTTC. Encoded protein: CSAYNRVNEQFF.